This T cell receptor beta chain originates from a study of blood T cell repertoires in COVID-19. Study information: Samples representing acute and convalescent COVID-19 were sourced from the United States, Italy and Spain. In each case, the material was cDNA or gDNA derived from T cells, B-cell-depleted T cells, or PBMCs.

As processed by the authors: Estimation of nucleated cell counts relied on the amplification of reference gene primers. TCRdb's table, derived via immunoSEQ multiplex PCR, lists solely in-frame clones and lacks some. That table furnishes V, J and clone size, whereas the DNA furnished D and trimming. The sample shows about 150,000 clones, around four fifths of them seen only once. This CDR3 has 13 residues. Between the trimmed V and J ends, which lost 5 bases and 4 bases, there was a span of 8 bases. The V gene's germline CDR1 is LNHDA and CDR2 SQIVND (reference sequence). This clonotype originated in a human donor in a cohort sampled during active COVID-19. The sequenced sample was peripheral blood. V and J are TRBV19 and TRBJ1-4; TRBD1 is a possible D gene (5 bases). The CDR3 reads CASSWQGNEKLFF. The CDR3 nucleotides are TGTGCCAGTAGTTGGCAGGGTAATGAAAAACTGTTTTTT.